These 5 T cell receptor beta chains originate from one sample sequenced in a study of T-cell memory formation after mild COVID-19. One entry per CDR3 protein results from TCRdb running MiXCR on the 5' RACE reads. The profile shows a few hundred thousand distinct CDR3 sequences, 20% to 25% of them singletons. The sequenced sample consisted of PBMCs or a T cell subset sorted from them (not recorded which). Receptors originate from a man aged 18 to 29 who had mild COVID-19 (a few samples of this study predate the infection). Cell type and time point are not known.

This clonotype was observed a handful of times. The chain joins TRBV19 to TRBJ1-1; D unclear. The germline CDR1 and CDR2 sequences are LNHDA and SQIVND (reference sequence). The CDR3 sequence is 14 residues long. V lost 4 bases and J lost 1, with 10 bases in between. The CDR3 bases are TGTGCCAGTAGTAGTCGGTTGGGGAACACTGAAGCTTTCTTT. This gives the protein CASSSRLGNTEAFF.

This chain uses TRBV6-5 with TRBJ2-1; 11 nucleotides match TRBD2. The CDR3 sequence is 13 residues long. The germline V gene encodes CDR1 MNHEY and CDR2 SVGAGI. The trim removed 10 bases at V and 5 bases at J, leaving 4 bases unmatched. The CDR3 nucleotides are TGTGCCACCGGGACTAGCGGACACAATGAGCAGTTCTTC. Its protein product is CATGTSGHNEQFF.

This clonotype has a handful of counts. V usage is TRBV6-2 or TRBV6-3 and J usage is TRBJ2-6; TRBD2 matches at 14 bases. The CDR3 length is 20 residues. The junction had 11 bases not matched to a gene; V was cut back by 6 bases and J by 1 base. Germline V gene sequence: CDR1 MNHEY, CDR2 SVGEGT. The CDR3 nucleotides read TGTGCCAGCAGGCCTCGCCTAGGACTAGCGGGGGGATCTGGGGCCAACGTCCTGACTTTC. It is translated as CASRPRLGLAGGSGANVLTF.

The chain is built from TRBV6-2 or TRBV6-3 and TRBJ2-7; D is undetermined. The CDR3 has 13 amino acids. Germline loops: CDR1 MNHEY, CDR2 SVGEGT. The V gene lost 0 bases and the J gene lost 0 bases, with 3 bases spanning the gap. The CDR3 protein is CASSYSSSYEQYV. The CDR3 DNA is TGTGCCAGCAGTTACTCCAGCTCCTACGAGCAGTACGTC.

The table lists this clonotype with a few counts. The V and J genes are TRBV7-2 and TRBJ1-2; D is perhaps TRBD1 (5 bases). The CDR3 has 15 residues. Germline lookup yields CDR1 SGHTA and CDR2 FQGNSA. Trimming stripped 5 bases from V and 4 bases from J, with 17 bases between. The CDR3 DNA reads TGTGCCAGCAGCCCCTGGGATCAGGGTTCCTATGGCTACACCTTC. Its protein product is CASSPWDQGSYGYTF.